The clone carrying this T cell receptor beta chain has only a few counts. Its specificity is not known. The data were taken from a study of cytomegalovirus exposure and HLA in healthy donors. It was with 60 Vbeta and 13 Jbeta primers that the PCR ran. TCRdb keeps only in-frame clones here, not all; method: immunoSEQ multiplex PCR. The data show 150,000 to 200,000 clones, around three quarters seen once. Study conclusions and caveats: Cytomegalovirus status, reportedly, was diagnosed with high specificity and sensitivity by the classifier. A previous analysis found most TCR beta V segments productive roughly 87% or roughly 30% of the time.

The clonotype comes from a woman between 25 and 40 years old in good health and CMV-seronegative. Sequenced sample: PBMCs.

Here the CDR3 reads CASSASSSYNEQFF. The CDR3 bases are TGTGCCAGCAGTGCTAGCAGCTCCTACAATGAGCAGTTCTTC. The V and J genes are TRBV6-4 and TRBJ2-1; possible D gene TRBD2, 5 bases. The CDR3 loop spans 14 amino acids. The V gene's germline CDR1 is MRHNA and CDR2 SNTAGT. The ends were cut back, 4 bases at V and 0 bases at J, with 7 bases in the middle.